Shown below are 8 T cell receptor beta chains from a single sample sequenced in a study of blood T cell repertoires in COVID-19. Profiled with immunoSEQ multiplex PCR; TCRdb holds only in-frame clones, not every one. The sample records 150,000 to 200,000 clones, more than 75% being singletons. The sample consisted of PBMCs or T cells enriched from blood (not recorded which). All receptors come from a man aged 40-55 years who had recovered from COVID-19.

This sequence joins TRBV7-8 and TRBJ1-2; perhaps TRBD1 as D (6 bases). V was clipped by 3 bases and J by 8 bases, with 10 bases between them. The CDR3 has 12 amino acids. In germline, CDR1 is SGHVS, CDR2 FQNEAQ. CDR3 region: CASSFKGEGYTF. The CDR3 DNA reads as TGTGCCAGCAGCTTTAAGGGGGAGGGCTACACCTTC.

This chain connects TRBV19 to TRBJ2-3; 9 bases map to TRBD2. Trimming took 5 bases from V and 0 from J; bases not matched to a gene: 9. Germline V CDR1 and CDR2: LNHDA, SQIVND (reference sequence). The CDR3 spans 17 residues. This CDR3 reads CASSSTTSGISTDTQYF. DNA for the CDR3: TGTGCCAGTAGTTCTACGACTAGCGGCATTAGCACAGATACGCAGTATTTT.

CDR3 coding DNA: TGTGCCAGCAGCTTAGTTGGGACTAATAGCAATGAGCAGTTCTTC. Encoded protein: CASSLVGTNSNEQFF. The chain has TRBV7-2 and TRBJ2-1; 7 nucleotides line up with TRBD2. This CDR3 is built from 15 residues. Trimming took 1 base from V and 6 from J; bases not matched to a gene: 6. Germline V gene data show CDR1 as SGHTA and CDR2 as FQGNSA.

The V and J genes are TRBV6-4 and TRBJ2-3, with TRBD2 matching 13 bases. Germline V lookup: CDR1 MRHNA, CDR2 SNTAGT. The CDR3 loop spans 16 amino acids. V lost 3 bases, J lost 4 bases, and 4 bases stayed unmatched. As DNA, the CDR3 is TGTGCCAGCAGTGAAACTAGCGGGGGGGCCGCAGATACGCAGTATTTT. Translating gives CASSETSGGAADTQYF.

The CDR3 loop is CASSSNQGARSEKLFF. CDR3 bases: TGCGCCAGCAGCTCCAACCAGGGGGCAAGGAGTGAAAAACTGTTTTTT. The V gene is TRBV5-1, the J gene TRBJ1-4; 8 nucleotides line up with TRBD1. The CDR3 is 16 residues long. Germline-derived CDR1 and CDR2 are SGHRS and YFSETQ. V lost 3 bases, J lost 7 bases, and 11 bases stayed unmatched.

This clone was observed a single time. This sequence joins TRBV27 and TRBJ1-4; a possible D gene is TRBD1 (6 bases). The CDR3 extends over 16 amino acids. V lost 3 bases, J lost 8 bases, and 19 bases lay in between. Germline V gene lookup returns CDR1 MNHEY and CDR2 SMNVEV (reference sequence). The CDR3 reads CASSFAFRDKKEKLFF. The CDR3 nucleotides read TGTGCCAGCAGTTTCGCTTTCCGGGACAAGAAAGAAAAACTGTTTTTT.

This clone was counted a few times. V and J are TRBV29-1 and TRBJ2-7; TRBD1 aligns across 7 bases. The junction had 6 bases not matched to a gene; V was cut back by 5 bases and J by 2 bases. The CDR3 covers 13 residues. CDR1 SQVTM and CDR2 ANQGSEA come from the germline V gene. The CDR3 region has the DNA TGCAGCGTTCAGACAGGGCCTCCCTACGAGCAGTACTTC. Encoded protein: CSVQTGPPYEQYF.

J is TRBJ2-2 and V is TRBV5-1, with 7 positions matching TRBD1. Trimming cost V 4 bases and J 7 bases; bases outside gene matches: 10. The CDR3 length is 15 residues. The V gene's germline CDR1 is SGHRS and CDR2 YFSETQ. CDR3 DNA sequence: TGCGCCAGCAGCCTGACTCCAGGGGGTGACGGGGAGCTGTTTTTT. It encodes CASSLTPGGDGELFF.